This passage covers 2 T cell receptor beta chains from one sample sequenced in a study of blood T cell repertoires in COVID-19. Assay used: immunoSEQ multiplex PCR; TCRdb lists only in-frame clones, some missing. Of over 450,000 clones detected, roughly 89% appear once; the ten largest clones hold 0.75% to 0.9%. Material: peripheral blood. The receptors shown here come from a man between 18 and 29 years old with COVID-19, enrolled during active disease.

The rearrangement uses TRBV29-1 and TRBJ2-3; 11 nucleotides match TRBD1. The CDR3 contains 14 residues. The junction had 3 bases not matched to a gene; V was cut back by 3 bases and J by 4 bases. Germline CDR1 SQVTM, CDR2 ANQGSEA. CDR3 amino acids: CSVDGTGGSDTQYF. The CDR3 bases are TGCAGCGTTGATGGGACAGGGGGGTCAGATACGCAGTATTTT.

This rearrangement joins TRBV11-2 to TRBJ2-3; D gene unclear. Germline V lookup: CDR1 SGHAT, CDR2 FQNNGV. The V end was cut by 0 bases, the J end by 1 base, with 5 bases between. There are 14 residues in the CDR3. In DNA form, the CDR3 reads TGTGCCAGCAGCTTAGATCGAGGCACAGATACGCAGTATTTT. Amino acid sequence: CASSLDRGTDTQYF.